A single sample gave rise to the 4 T cell receptor beta chains below, sequenced in a study of vaccination and CD4 T cells after COVID-19. No antigen has been assigned to these receptors. Researchers used the Oncomine TCR Beta short-read assay to sequence DNA from cultured CD4+ T cells. One entry per CDR3 protein results from TCRdb running MiXCR on the PCR reads. The sample carries approximately 13,000 distinct CDR3 sequences, around 40% recorded once. The treatment here: roughly ten-day PBMC culture with coronavirus spike peptide pools or control peptides (ViraFEST assay). Sequences were derived from CD4+ T cells from blood, cultured in vitro, sampled before SARS-CoV-2 vaccination. These receptors all come from a human donor who had recovered from COVID-19.

The chain joins TRBV27 to TRBJ2-6, with D tentatively TRBD2 (7 bases). The CDR3 runs to 17 residues. Germline CDR1 reads MNHEY; CDR2 reads SMNVEV (reference sequence). The germline V and J ends were trimmed by 1 base and 4 bases, with 14 bases remaining between them. CDR3 amino acids: CASSLWAGATGANVLTF. In DNA form, the CDR3 reads TGTGCCAGCAGTTTATGGGCGGGGGCAACGGGGGCCAACGTCCTGACTTTC.

This clonotype was seen only a few times. V usage is TRBV6-1 and J usage is TRBJ2-1; 7 nucleotides agree with TRBD1. The CDR3 extends over 14 amino acids. The germline gives CDR1 MNHNS, CDR2 SASEGT. V gave up 6 bases and J gave up 5 bases; unmatched junction bases: 7. The CDR3 DNA reads as TGTGCCAGCAGCCCGGGACAGCTCCACAATGAGCAGTTCTTC. This codes for CASSPGQLHNEQFF.

The gene calls are TRBV12-3 or TRBV12-4 and TRBJ1-5; D is ambiguous. CDR3 size: 13 residues. The V end was cut by 7 bases, the J end by 5 bases, with 12 bases between. The CDR3 protein is CASTLRRDQPQHF. Written as DNA, the CDR3 is TGTGCCAGCACCCTAAGGAGGGATCAGCCCCAGCATTTT.

This clonotype was picked up a small number of times. This chain uses TRBV7-9 with TRBJ2-3, with D hard to call. The CDR3 has 16 amino acids. CDR1 SEHNR and CDR2 FQNEAQ come from the germline V gene (reference sequence). The germline V and J ends were trimmed by 5 bases and 2 bases, with 17 bases remaining between them. The CDR3 here is CASSQRSFVPTDTQYF. The DNA of the CDR3 is TGTGCCAGCAGCCAAAGGAGTTTCGTTCCCACAGATACGCAGTATTTT.